Listed below are T cell receptor beta chains from one sample, sequenced in a study of OX40 agonist ivuxolimab in advanced cancers. The table came from immunoSEQ multiplex PCR; TCRdb's copy has only in-frame clones and leaves some out. The profile shows some 70,000 clones, about 82% of them singletons. The sequencing here drew on CD4+ or CD8+ T cells sorted from blood, taken in a trial of the OX40 agonist ivuxolimab. The origin of the receptors is an adult with an advanced solid tumor such as melanoma, head and neck, liver or kidney cancer. Each CDR3 is given with its conserved first and last residue. D genes are given only for firm matches. Clone size is given for some rows only: seen once, a few or many times, or a class if the clone is expanded.

clone size	V gene	D gene	J gene	CDR3 protein	CDR3 DNA
-	TRBV27	-	TRBJ1-1	CASSWRGSEAFF	TGTGCCAGCAGTTGGAGGGGGTCGGAAGCTTTCTTT
-	TRBV4-1	TRBD1	TRBJ1-5	CASSQGQGNQPQHF	TGCGCCAGCAGCCAAGGACAGGGTAACCAGCCCCAGCATTTT
-	TRBV10-2	TRBD1	TRBJ2-4	CASSDMGQYKNIQYF	TGCGCCAGCAGTGATATGGGACAGTACAAAAACATTCAGTACTTC
-	TRBV7-2	-	TRBJ1-1	CASSQTRDWNTEAFF	TGTGCCAGCAGCCAAACCCGGGACTGGAACACTGAAGCTTTCTTT
-	TRBV9	TRBD2	TRBJ2-1	CASSPSGPTGGREEQFF	TGTGCCAGCAGCCCCAGCGGTCCCACGGGAGGGAGGGAGGAGCAGTTCTTC
-	TRBV5-6	-	TRBJ2-2	CASSLIRGTGELFF	TGTGCCAGCAGCTTAATCAGAGGCACCGGGGAGCTGTTTTTT
-	TRBV5-6	TRBD1	TRBJ1-2	CASSLASRGGRYGYTF	TGTGCCAGCAGCTTGGCCTCCAGAGGGGGCCGCTATGGCTACACCTTC
-	TRBV5-1	TRBD1	TRBJ1-1	CASSTGQGAAIEAFF	TGCGCCAGCAGCACCGGACAGGGGGCGGCTATTGAAGCTTTCTTT
-	TRBV9	TRBD2	TRBJ2-5	CASSAPGGIETQYF	TGTGCCAGCAGCGCACCGGGAGGTATCGAGACCCAGTACTTC
-	TRBV11-2	-	TRBJ2-7	CASSPFPAYEQYF	TGTGCCAGCAGCCCCTTCCCGGCTTACGAGCAGTACTTC
-	TRBV28	-	TRBJ2-7	CASSSPGGSRAYEQYF	TGTGCCAGCAGTTCGCCAGGTGGGAGTAGGGCCTACGAGCAGTACTTC
-	TRBV7-2	TRBD1	TRBJ2-6	CASSLVGTGGFGANVLTF	TGTGCCAGCAGCTTAGTAGGGACAGGGGGCTTTGGGGCCAACGTCCTGACTTTC
-	TRBV28	-	TRBJ1-4	CASTLGVPGGAFKKLFF	TGTGCCAGCACCCTTGGGGTACCCGGGGGCGCCTTTAAAAAACTGTTTTTT
-	TRBV7-9	-	TRBJ2-1	CASSPTGTGVDEQFF	TGTGCCAGCAGCCCAACCGGGACTGGGGTTGATGAGCAGTTCTTC
-	TRBV9	-	TRBJ1-4	CASSVGRDNRGKLFF	TGTGCCAGCAGCGTAGGCAGGGACAACCGGGGGAAACTGTTTTTT
-	TRBV7-9	-	TRBJ1-2	CASSLSRPRASYGYTF	TGTGCCAGCAGCTTATCCCGACCCAGGGCAAGTTATGGCTACACCTTC
-	TRBV4-1	TRBD2	TRBJ2-2	CASSQGGLAGVGTGELFF	TGCGCCAGCAGCCAAGGAGGACTAGCGGGAGTCGGCACCGGGGAGCTGTTTTTT
medium-sized	TRBV19	-	TRBJ1-1	CAAGRAEAFF	TGTGCCGCTGGGAGGGCTGAAGCTTTCTTT
-	TRBV5-1	-	TRBJ2-6	CASTNNSREQLSGANVLTF	TGCGCCAGCACCAACAATTCTCGAGAGCAATTGTCTGGGGCCAACGTCCTGACTTTC
-	TRBV4-1	TRBD1	TRBJ1-2	CASSQGTGSSGYTF	TGCGCCAGCAGCCAAGGGACAGGGTCTTCGGGCTACACCTTC
-	TRBV9	TRBD2	TRBJ2-1	CASSTRPGRDEQFF	TGTGCCAGCAGCACCAGGCCAGGGAGGGATGAGCAGTTCTTC
once	TRBV19	TRBD1	TRBJ1-2	CASSMDRVRGYTF	TGTGCCAGTAGTATGGACAGGGTGCGTGGCTACACCTTC
-	TRBV27	-	TRBJ2-2	CASKGAGELFF	TGTGCCAGCAAGGGGGCCGGGGAGCTGTTTTTT
-	TRBV28	-	TRBJ1-4	CASSFVRGGIVTNEKLFF	TGTGCCAGCAGTTTTGTGAGGGGGGGAATCGTGACTAATGAAAAACTGTTTTTT
-	TRBV6-6	TRBD2	TRBJ2-1	CASRLAGGLDEQFF	TGTGCCAGCAGGCTAGCGGGGGGCCTCGATGAGCAGTTCTTC
few	TRBV18	-	TRBJ1-5	CASSQQVDQPQHF	TGTGCCAGCTCACAGCAGGTCGATCAGCCCCAGCATTTT
-	TRBV9	-	TRBJ2-5	CASSVGIAETQYF	TGTGCCAGCAGCGTTGGGATTGCTGAGACCCAGTACTTC
-	TRBV6-1	-	TRBJ2-7	CASSEGYGGKQYF	TGTGCCAGCAGTGAAGGTTATGGAGGGAAGCAGTACTTC
-	TRBV6-5	-	TRBJ1-1	CASGDTEAFF	TGTGCCAGCGGGGACACTGAAGCTTTCTTT
-	TRBV15	-	TRBJ1-5	CATSGGLLSNQPQHF	TGTGCCACCAGTGGCGGTCTCCTTAGCAATCAGCCCCAGCATTTT
-	TRBV7-2	TRBD2	TRBJ2-1	CASSTQGAGVSYNEQFF	TGTGCCAGCAGCACCCAGGGAGCGGGGGTTTCCTACAATGAGCAGTTCTTC
-	TRBV6-1	-	TRBJ2-2	CASRQGTASTGELFF	TGTGCCAGCAGACAGGGGACTGCGAGTACCGGGGAGCTGTTTTTT
-	TRBV5-8	-	TRBJ2-2	CASSLVQGLGTGELFF	TGTGCCAGCAGCTTGGTTCAGGGCCTCGGCACCGGGGAGCTGTTTTTT
-	TRBV11-2	-	TRBJ1-5	CASSLGEGMRNQPQHF	TGTGCCAGCAGCTTAGGGGAAGGGATGCGCAATCAGCCCCAGCATTTT
-	TRBV21-1	-	TRBJ2-6	CASSSSSGAGANVLTF	TGTGCCAGCAGCTCCTCTTCCGGGGCTGGGGCCAACGTCCTGACTTTC
-	TRBV10-2	-	TRBJ1-5	CASSEGAGPFLPQHF	TGCGCCAGCAGTGAGGGGGCAGGACCCTTTCTGCCCCAGCATTTT
-	TRBV4-3	-	TRBJ1-1	CASSQVLGNTEAFF	TGCGCCAGCAGCCAGGTGTTAGGGAACACTGAAGCTTTCTTT
-	TRBV27	-	TRBJ1-2	CASSLGRRGHHTF	TGTGCCAGCAGTTTAGGCCGCAGGGGACATCACACCTTC
-	TRBV6-5	TRBD2	TRBJ2-1	CASSYSGLAGGDEQFF	TGTGCCAGCAGTTACTCGGGTCTAGCGGGGGGGGATGAGCAGTTCTTC
-	TRBV4-2	TRBD2	TRBJ2-4	CASSQAGLSGGNIQYF	TGTGCCAGCAGCCAAGCGGGACTATCCGGTGGCAACATTCAGTACTTC
-	TRBV4-3	-	TRBJ2-7	CASSQDARWGHGGYEQYF	TGCGCCAGCAGCCAAGATGCCCGCTGGGGCCACGGAGGATACGAGCAGTACTTC
-	TRBV14	-	TRBJ2-7	CASSQDRRQNYEQYF	TGTGCCAGCAGCCAAGATCGACGGCAGAACTACGAGCAGTACTTC
-	TRBV7-9	-	TRBJ1-2	CASSRVETGKNGYTF	TGTGCCAGCAGTAGGGTTGAGACAGGAAAAAATGGCTACACCTTC
-	TRBV7-2	TRBD1	TRBJ1-3	CASSVDRGGGNTIYF	TGTGCCAGCAGCGTGGACAGGGGTGGTGGAAACACCATATATTTT
-	TRBV9	TRBD2	TRBJ2-5	CASSVGPGGLAGLQETQYF	TGTGCCAGCAGCGTAGGGCCCGGGGGACTAGCGGGTCTCCAAGAGACCCAGTACTTC
-	TRBV6-5	-	TRBJ1-1	CASVRGGSLNTEAFF	TGTGCCAGCGTGCGTGGAGGAAGTTTGAACACTGAAGCTTTCTTT
-	TRBV28	-	TRBJ2-7	CASRYPGPNYEQYF	TGTGCCAGCAGATACCCCGGCCCCAACTACGAGCAGTACTTC
-	TRBV5-1	TRBD2	TRBJ2-3	CATQSLAGGPGDTQYF	TGCGCCACCCAAAGTTTAGCGGGAGGGCCGGGAGATACGCAGTATTTT
-	TRBV30	-	TRBJ1-4	CACQAGWFSEKLFF	TGTGCCTGCCAAGCAGGGTGGTTTTCTGAAAAACTGTTTTTT
-	TRBV7-2	-	TRBJ1-5	CASSKYRANQPQHF	TGTGCCAGCAGCAAATACAGGGCGAATCAGCCCCAGCATTTT
-	TRBV7-3	-	TRBJ2-6	CASMLDSSGANVLTF	TGTGCCAGCATGCTAGACAGCTCTGGGGCCAACGTCCTGACTTTC
-	TRBV7-2	-	TRBJ1-3	CASSLAAGRGNTIYF	TGTGCCAGCAGCTTAGCCGCAGGGAGGGGAAACACCATATATTTT
-	TRBV28	TRBD1	TRBJ1-5	CASRQPDRVRNQPQHF	TGTGCCAGCAGACAGCCTGACAGGGTACGCAATCAGCCCCAGCATTTT